The clone carrying this TCR beta chain has a count of ten or more. As yet, its antigen is unknown. The repertoire was sequenced with immunoSEQ multiplex PCR; TCRdb's copy has only in-frame clones and lacks some. Listed for the sample are 40,000 to 55,000 clones, none seen a single time. CDR3 length: 16 residues. This specimen comes from a study of T cells after posttransplantation cyclophosphamide. Study observations and caveats: Later blood repertoires were often dominated by clones from the donor CD8+ memory compartment. Tissue-infiltrating T cells from skin or gut overlapped little with blood T cells.

J is TRBJ2-7 and V is TRBV21-1; the listed D gene, TRBD2, was not tested against the DNA. TRBV21-1 is described as a pseudogene. This clonotype was sampled from a man aged 40-50 years in good health, CMV-negative, and a related stem cell transplant donor. Sequenced sample: PBMCs. The CDR3 nucleotides are TGTGCCAGCAGCAACGGGGGTGGTTCCCATTTGAAAGGGCAGTACTTC. Translating gives CASSNGGGSHLKGQYF.